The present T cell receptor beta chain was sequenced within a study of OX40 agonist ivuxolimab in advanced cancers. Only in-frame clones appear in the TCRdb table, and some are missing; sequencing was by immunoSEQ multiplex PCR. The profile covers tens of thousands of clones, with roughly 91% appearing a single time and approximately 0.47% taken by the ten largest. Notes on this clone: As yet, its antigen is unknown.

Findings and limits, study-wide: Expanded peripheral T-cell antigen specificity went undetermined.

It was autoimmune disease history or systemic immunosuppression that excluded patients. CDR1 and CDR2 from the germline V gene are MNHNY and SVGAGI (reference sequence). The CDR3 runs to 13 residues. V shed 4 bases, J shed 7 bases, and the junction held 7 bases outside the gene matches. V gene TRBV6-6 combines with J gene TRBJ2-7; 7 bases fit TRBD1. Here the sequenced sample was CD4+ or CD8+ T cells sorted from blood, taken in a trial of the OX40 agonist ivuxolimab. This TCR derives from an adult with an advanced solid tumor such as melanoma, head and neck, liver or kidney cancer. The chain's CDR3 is CASSSNRGGEQYF. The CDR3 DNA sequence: TGTGCCAGCAGTTCGAACAGGGGCGGGGAGCAGTACTTC.